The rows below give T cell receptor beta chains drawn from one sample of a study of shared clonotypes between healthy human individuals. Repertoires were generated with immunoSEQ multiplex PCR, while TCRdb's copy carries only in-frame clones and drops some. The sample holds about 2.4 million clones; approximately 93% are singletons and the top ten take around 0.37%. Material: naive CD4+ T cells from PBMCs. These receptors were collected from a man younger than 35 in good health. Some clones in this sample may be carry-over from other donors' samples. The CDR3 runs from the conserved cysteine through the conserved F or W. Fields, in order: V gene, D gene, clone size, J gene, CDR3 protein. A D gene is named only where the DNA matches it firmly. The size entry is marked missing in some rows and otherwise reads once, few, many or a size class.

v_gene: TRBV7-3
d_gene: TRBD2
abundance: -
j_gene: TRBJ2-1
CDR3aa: CASRPSGNGGEQFF

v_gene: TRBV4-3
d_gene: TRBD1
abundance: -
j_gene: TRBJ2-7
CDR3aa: CASSQEPPPRGPFYEQYF

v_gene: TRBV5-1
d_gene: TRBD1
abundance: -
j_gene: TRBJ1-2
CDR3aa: CASSYDRGSYGYTF

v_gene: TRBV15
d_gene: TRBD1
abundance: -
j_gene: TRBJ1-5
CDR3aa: CATSGPGQAKFSNQPQHF

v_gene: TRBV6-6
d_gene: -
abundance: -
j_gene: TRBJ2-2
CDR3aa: CASSGVQGPGELFF

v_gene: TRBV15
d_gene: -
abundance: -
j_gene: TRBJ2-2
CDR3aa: CATSRTLAFTGELFF

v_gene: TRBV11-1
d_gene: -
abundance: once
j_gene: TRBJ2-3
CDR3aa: CASSLVGRVGNTQYF

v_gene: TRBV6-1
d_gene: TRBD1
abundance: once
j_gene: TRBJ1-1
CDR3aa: CASSPPTGGYTEAFF

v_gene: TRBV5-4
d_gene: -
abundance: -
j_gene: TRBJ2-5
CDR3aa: CASSPFGSSETQYF

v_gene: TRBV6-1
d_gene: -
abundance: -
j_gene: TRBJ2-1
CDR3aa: CASSPGSTYNEQFF

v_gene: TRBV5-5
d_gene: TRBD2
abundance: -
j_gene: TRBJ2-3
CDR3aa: CASSGGTSGYDTQYF

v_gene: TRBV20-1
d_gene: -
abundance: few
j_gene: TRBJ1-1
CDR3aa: CSGAENTEAFF

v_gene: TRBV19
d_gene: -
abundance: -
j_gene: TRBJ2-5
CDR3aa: CASSIGPQGQETQYF

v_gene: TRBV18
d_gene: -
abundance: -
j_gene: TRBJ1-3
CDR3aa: CASSPPVRQTGNTIYF

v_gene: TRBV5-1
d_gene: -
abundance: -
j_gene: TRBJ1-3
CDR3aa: CASSLGYTENGNTIYF

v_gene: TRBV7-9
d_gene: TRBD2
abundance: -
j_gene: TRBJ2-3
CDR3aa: CASSLLADRTDTQYF

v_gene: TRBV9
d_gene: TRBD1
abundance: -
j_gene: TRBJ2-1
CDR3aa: CASSVGGQGGYEQFF

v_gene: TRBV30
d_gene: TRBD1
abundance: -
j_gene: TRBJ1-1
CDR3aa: CAWSGMGQGFTEAFF

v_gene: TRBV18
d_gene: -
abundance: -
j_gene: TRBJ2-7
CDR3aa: CASSPQGQLSSYEQYF

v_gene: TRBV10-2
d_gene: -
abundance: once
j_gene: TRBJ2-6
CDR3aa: CASIPLGANVLTF

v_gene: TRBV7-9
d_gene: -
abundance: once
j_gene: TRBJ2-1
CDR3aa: CASSLDWGNNEQFF

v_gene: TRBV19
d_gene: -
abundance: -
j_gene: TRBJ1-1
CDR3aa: CASSMGWNEAFF

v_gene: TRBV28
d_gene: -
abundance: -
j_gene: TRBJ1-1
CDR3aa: CASFDRYTEAFF